This TCR beta chain was found in a study of blood T cell repertoires in COVID-19. About the research overall: Samples representing acute and convalescent COVID-19 were sourced from the United States, Italy and Spain.

Assay: immunoSEQ multiplex PCR; the TCRdb copy retains only in-frame clones and omits some. The sample has about 180,000 clones; about three quarters are singletons. The germline gives CDR1 SGHTA, CDR2 FQGNSA. The CDR3 is 18 amino acids. With V trimmed by 4 bases and J by 0 bases, 12 bases remained unmatched. This receptor was obtained from a woman between 65 and 79 years old with acute or convalescent COVID-19. Specimen: peripheral blood. The chain recombines TRBV7-2 with TRBJ2-7, with TRBD2 matching over 10 bases. The CDR3 loop is CASSSRTSGFTSSYEQYF. CDR3 nucleotides: TGTGCCAGCAGCTCGAGGACTAGCGGTTTTACCAGCTCCTACGAGCAGTACTTC.